The rows below give T cell receptor beta chains drawn from one sample of a study of CD8+CD57+ T cells in acquired aplastic anemia. One entry per CDR3 protein results from TCRdb running MiXCR on the reads. Of about 210,000 distinct CDR3 sequences listed, over 60% are singletons. The sample comprised sorted CD4+, CD8+, or CD8+CD57+ T cells (not recorded which) from PBMCs. Every receptor here comes from a human donor in good health. Both conserved end residues are part of each CDR3. The order of the fields is D gene, V gene, J gene, CDR3 protein. D genes are given only for firm matches.

>.|TRBV15|TRBJ2-2
CATSQGCANTGELFF
>.|TRBV6-1|TRBJ1-1
CASSEVGGTTEAFF
>TRBD2|TRBV20-1|TRBJ2-7
CSARDLAGGDANEQYF
>TRBD1|TRBV27|TRBJ2-1
CAGSSGTGHNEQFF
>.|TRBV6-5|TRBJ2-1
CASSYSVTGNEQFF
>.|TRBV6-5|TRBJ2-7
CASSFQGLEQYF
>.|TRBV11-3|TRBJ2-5
CASSEGTYGETQYF
>.|TRBV7-9|TRBJ2-5
CASSLASLMQTQYF
>.|TRBV27|TRBJ2-1
CASSLSGGVNEQFF
>.|TRBV27|TRBJ2-7
CASSPLEFTPYEQCF
>.|TRBV6-5|TRBJ1-1
CASGPGHLNTEAFF
>TRBD2|TRBV7-8|TRBJ2-7
CASRLAGEAEQYF
>.|TRBV19|TRBJ2-3
CASSTLDTDTQYF
>.|TRBV11-1|TRBJ2-3
CASRGFPSTDTQYF
>TRBD2|TRBV20-1|TRBJ2-1
CSAIAGVSYNEQFF
>TRBD2|TRBV6-2/TRBV6-3|TRBJ2-7
CASSGGASEQYF
>TRBD1|TRBV9|TRBJ1-5
CASSGTGFNQPQHF
>.|TRBV10-1|TRBJ2-5
CASSGGVQETQYF
>.|TRBV7-8|TRBJ2-7
CASSGEGGPYEQYF
>.|TRBV6-6|TRBJ2-1
CATNSGSSYNEQFF